This T cell receptor (beta chain) was sequenced in a study of T cell repertoires in cytomegalovirus infection (dated by TCRdb to the late 2010s). About the study as a whole: The peptide stimulations were aimed at well-studied HLA-B-restricted epitopes as well as recently identified HLA-C-restricted CMV epitopes, whose presentation resists viral immunomodulation. Because public TCR beta signatures pointed to carriage of CMV infection together with the matching HLA type, the HLA type of each donor mattered for the analysis.

Including both end residues, the CDR3 is 13 amino acids long. The sequence is cut down to CDR3 DNA, 39 bases in frame from base 1. CDR1 and CDR2 (SGHDT, YYEEEE) derive from the germline V gene. V and J lose 0 bases and 2 bases, and a span of 5 bases separates them. A remark on this clonotype: The clone's antigen remains unknown. The final CDR3 position lacks the conserved phenylalanine or tryptophan, pointing to a likely read error.

The sample's treatment or condition, from its label and the paper: in vitro stimulation with specific CMV peptide epitopes to enrich CMV-specific T cells. Sequencing relied on an Illumina HiSeq 1500. TCRdb passed the public sequencing reads through fastp at Q25 and MiXCR, retaining productive beta sequences. All rows with the same CDR3 protein become a single entry with the most common DNA and genes. The sample data list around 50,000 distinct CDR3 sequences, and roughly 20% of these were observed just once. About 30% of the sample lies in the top ten. The paper as a whole reports these results and caveats: In the ex vivo response, HLA-C-restricted CMV-specific TCR beta clonotypes were dominant, and in two of eight donors the single most frequent clonotype came from this HLA-C-restricted group. In both this cohort and an independent cohort of 300 to 450 donors, the cumulative frequency of public TCR beta family members distinguished carriers of CMV infection plus the relevant HLA type.

The receptor's source is a human donor in good health (CMV status not recorded). Some clones in this sample may be carry-over from other donors' samples. The chain uses TRBV5-6 and TRBJ1-2; the D gene identity is not certain. The specimen comprised CD8+ T cells from cultured PBMCs, sampled from culture after CMV antigen stimulation. The CDR3 amino acid sequence is: CASSLGGNYGYTL. The DNA reads as follows: TGTGCCAGCAGCTTGGGTGGGAACTATGGCTACACCTTG.